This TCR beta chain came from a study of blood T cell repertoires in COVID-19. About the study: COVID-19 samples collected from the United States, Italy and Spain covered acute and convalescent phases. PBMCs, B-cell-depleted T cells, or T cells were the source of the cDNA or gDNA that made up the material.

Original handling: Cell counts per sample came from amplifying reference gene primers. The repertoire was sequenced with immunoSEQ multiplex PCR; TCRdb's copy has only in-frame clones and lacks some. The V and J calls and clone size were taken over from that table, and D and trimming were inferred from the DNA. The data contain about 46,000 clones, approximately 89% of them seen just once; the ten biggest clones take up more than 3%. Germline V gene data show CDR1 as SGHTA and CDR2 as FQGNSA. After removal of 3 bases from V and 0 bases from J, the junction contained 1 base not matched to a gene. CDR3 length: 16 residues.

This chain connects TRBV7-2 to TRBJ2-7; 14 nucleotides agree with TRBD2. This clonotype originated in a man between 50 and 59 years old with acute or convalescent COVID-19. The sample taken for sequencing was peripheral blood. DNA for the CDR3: TGTGCCAGCAGCTTGGGACTAGCGGGGGCCTCCTACGAGCAGTACTTC. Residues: CASSLGLAGASYEQYF.